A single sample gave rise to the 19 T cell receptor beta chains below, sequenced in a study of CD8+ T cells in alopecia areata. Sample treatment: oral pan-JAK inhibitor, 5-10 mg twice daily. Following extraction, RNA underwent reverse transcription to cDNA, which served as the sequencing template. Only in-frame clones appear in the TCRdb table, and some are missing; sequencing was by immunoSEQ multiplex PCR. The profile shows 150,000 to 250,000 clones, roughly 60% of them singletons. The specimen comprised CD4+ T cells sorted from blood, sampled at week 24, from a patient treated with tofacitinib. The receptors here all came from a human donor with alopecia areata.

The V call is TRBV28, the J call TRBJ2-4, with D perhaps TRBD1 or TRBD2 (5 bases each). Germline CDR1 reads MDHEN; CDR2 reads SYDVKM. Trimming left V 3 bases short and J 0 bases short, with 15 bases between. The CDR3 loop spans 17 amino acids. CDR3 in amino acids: CASSLWMGVLAKNIQYF. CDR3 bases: TGTGCCAGCAGTTTGTGGATGGGGGTACTAGCCAAAAACATTCAGTACTTC.

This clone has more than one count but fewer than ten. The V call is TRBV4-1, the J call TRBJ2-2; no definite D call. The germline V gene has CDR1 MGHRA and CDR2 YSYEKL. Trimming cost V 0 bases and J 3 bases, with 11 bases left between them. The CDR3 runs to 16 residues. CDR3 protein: CASSQDENRYTGELFF. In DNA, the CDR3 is TGCGCCAGCAGCCAAGATGAAAACAGATACACCGGGGAGCTGTTTTTT.

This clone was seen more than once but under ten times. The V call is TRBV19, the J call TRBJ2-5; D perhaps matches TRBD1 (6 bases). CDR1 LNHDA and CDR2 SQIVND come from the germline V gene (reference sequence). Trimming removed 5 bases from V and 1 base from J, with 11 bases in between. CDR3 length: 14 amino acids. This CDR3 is CASSLGQLQETQYF. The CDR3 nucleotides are TGTGCCAGTAGTCTCGGACAGCTCCAAGAGACCCAGTACTTC.

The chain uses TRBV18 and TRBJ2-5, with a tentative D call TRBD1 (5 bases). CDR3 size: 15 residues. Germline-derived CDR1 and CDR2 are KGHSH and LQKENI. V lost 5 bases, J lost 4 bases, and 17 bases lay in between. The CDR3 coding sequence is TGTGCCAGCTCATCCCGACAGTGGCCCGGAGAGACCCAGTACTTC. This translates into CASSSRQWPGETQYF.

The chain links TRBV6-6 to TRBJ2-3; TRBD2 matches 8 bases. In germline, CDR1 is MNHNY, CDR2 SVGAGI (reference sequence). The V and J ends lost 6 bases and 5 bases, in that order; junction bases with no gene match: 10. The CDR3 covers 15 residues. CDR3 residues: CASRDSGTAGDTQYF. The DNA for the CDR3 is TGTGCCAGCAGAGATAGCGGGACCGCCGGAGATACGCAGTATTTT.

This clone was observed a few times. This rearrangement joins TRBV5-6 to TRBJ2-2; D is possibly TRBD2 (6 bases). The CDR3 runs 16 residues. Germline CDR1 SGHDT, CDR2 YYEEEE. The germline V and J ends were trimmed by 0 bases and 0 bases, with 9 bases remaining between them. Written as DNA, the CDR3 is TGTGCCAGCAGCTTGGATCCGGGAGCGAACACCGGGGAGCTGTTTTTT. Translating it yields CASSLDPGANTGELFF.

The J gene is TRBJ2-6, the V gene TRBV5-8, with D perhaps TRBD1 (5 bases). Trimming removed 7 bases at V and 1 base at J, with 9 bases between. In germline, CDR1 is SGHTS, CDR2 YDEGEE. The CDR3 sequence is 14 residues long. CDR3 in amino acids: CASSQGSGANVLTF. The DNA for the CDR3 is TGTGCCAGCTCTCAGGGTTCTGGGGCCAACGTCCTGACTTTC. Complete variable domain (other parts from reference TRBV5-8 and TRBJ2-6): EAGVTQSPTHLIKTRGQQATLRCSPISGHTSVYWYQQALGLGLQFLLWYDEGEERNRGNFPPRFSGRQFPNYSSELNVNALELEDSALYLCASSQGSGANVLTFGAGSRLTVL.

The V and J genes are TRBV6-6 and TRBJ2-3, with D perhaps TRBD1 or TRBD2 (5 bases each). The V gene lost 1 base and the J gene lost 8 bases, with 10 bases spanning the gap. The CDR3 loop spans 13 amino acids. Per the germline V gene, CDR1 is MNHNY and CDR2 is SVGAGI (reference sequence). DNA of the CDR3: TGTGCCAGCAGTTACTGGGGACCAGCTACGCAGTATTTT. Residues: CASSYWGPATQYF.

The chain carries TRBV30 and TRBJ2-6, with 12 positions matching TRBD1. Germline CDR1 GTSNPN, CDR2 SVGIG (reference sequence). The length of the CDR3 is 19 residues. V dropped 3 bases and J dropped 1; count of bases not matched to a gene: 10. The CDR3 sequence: CAWRGQGALYRSGANVLTF. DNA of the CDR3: TGTGCCTGGAGGGGACAGGGGGCTCTCTATCGGTCTGGGGCCAACGTCCTGACTTTC.

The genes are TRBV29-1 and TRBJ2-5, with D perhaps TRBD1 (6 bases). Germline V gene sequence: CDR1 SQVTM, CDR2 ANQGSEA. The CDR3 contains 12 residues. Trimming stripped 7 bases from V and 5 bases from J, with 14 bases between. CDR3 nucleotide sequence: TGCAGCGCCGGACAGCCAGAGGAGACCCAGTACTTC. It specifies CSAGQPEETQYF.

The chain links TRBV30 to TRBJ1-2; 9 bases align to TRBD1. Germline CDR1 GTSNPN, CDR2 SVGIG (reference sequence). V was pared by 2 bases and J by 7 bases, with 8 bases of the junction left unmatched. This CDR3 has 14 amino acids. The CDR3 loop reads CAWSRTGTGLGYTF. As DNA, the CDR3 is TGTGCCTGGAGTCGAACCGGGACAGGGCTTGGCTACACCTTC.

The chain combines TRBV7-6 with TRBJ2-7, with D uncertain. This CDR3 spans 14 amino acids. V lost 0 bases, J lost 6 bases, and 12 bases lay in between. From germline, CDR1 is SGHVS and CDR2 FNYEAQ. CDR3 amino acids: CASSLASIGGEQYF. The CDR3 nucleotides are TGTGCCAGCAGCTTAGCGTCCATAGGTGGCGAGCAGTACTTC.

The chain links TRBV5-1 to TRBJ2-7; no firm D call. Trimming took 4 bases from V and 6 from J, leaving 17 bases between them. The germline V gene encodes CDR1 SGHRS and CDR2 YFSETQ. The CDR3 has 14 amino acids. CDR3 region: CASSPRTAPGEQYF. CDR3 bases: TGCGCCAGCAGCCCTAGGACCGCCCCCGGCGAGCAGTACTTC.

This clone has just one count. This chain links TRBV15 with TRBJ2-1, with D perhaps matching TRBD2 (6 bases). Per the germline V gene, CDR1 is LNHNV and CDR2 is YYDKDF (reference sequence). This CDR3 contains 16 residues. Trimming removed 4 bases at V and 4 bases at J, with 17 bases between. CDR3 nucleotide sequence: TGTGCCACCAGCATCGGGGGTGGAGGTACTTACAATGAGCAGTTCTTC. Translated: CATSIGGGGTYNEQFF.

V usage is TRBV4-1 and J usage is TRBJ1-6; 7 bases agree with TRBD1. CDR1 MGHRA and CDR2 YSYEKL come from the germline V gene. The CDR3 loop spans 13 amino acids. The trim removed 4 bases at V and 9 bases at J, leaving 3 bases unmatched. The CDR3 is CASSPDRTSPLHF. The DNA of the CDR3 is TGCGCCAGCAGCCCGGACAGGACTTCACCCCTCCACTTT.

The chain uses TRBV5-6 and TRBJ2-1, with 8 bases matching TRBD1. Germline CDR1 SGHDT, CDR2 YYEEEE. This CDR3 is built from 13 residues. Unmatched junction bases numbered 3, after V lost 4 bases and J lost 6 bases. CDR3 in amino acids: CASSLGQGNEQFF. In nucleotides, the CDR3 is TGTGCCAGCAGCCTCGGACAGGGCAATGAGCAGTTCTTC.

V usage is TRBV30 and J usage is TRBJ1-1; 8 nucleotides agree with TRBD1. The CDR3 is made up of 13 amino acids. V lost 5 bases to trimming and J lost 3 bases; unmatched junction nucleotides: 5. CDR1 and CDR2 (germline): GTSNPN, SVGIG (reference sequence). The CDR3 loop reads CAWDRGSDTEAFF. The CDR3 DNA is TGTGCCTGGGACAGGGGTTCGGACACTGAAGCTTTCTTT.

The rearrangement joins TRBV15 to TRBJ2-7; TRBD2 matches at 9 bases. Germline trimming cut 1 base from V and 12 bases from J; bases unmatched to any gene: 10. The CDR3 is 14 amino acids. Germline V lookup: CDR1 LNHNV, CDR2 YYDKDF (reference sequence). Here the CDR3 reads CATSRAASGTLRYF. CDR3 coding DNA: TGTGCCACCAGCAGAGCGGCTAGCGGGACCTTGAGGTACTTC.

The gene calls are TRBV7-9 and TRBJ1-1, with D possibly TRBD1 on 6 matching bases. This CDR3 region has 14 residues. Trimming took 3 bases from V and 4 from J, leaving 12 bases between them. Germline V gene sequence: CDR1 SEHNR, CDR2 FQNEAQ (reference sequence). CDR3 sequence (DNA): TGTGCCAGCAGCTTCTACAGGGAGAGCACTGAAGCTTTCTTT. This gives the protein CASSFYRESTEAFF.